This is a list of T cell receptor beta chains from one sample in a study of CD8 T cells in Susac syndrome. Each CDR3 protein is one row after TCRdb ran MiXCR on the immunoSEQ multiplex PCR reads. The sample shows under 95,000 distinct CDR3 sequences, around 94% of them seen only once. The sample was CD4+ T cells from PBMCs. These receptors were obtained from a human donor with Susac syndrome. The CDR3 runs from the conserved cysteine through the conserved F or W. D genes are given only for firm matches. Some rows have no size entry. The others give once, few or many, or a class for an expanded clone.

.,TRBV29-1,TRBJ2-7,.,CSVLTGSSYEQYF,TGCAGCGTCCTGACAGGTTCTTCCTACGAGCAGTACTTC
.,TRBV11-2,TRBJ2-7,.,CASSSVGPYEQYF,TGTGCCAGCAGCTCGGTTGGCCCCTACGAGCAGTACTTC
.,TRBV20-1,TRBJ2-1,.,CSASQANEQFF,TGCAGTGCTAGTCAAGCGAATGAGCAGTTCTTC
.,TRBV28,TRBJ2-2,.,CASKGGANTGELFF,TGTGCCAGTAAGGGGGGAGCGAACACCGGGGAGCTGTTTTTT
few,TRBV4-1,TRBJ2-6,TRBD1,CASSTRDRFSGANVLTF,TGCGCCAGCAGCACCCGGGACAGATTCTCTGGGGCCAACGTCCTGACTTTC
.,TRBV12-3/TRBV12-4,TRBJ1-5,.,CASSIGRANQPQHF,TGTGCCAGCAGTATAGGCAGGGCGAATCAGCCCCAGCATTTT
.,TRBV2,TRBJ2-3,TRBD1,CASSERTGGVTDTQYF,TGTGCCAGCAGTGAGAGGACAGGGGGGGTCACAGATACGCAGTATTTT
.,TRBV25-1,TRBJ2-6,.,CASSSSGANVLTF,TGTGCCAGCAGTTCCTCTGGGGCCAACGTCCTGACTTTC
.,TRBV5-4,TRBJ2-3,.,CASSSTSTDTQYF,TGTGCCAGCAGCTCCACCAGCACAGATACGCAGTATTTT
.,TRBV7-2,TRBJ2-7,.,CASSLTQQYF,TGTGCCAGCAGCTTAACGCAGCAGTACTTC
.,TRBV5-1,TRBJ1-1,.,CASKKAFF,TGCGCCAGCAAAAAAGCTTTCTTT
.,TRBV4-3,TRBJ1-2,.,CASSQEGSGLTYGYTF,TGCGCCAGCAGCCAAGAGGGCTCAGGGTTGACCTATGGCTACACCTTC
.,TRBV3-1,TRBJ2-5,.,CASSQRGETQYF,TGTGCCAGCAGCCAAAGGGGAGAGACCCAGTACTTC
few,TRBV5-1,TRBJ2-5,TRBD2,CASSLERRGGVETQYF,TGCGCCAGCAGCTTGGAACGGCGGGGGGGTGTGGAGACCCAGTACTTC
.,TRBV20-1,TRBJ2-1,TRBD2,CSASPFLAGDNEQFF,TGCAGTGCTAGCCCTTTTTTGGCGGGGGACAATGAGCAGTTCTTC
.,TRBV4-2,TRBJ2-3,TRBD2,CASSPGKPSSGSTDTQYF,TGTGCCAGCAGCCCCGGGAAACCATCTAGCGGTAGCACAGATACGCAGTATTTT
.,TRBV14,TRBJ2-5,.,CASSQGTARQETQYF,TGTGCCAGCAGCCAAGGGACAGCGAGGCAAGAGACCCAGTACTTC
.,TRBV20-1,TRBJ1-2,.,CSASGQIYGYTF,TGCAGTGCTAGCGGCCAGATTTATGGCTACACCTTC
once,TRBV5-6,TRBJ2-1,.,CASSLEDGDYNEQFF,TGTGCCAGCAGCCTTGAAGACGGCGACTACAATGAGCAGTTCTTC
.,TRBV3-1,TRBJ1-4,.,CASSLQQEPLFF,TGTGCCAGCAGCCTACAACAGGAGCCACTGTTTTTT
.,TRBV15,TRBJ1-3,.,CATSRDRQALADTIYF,TGTGCCACCAGCAGAGATAGGCAAGCGCTGGCAGACACCATATATTTT
.,TRBV4-1,TRBJ1-4,TRBD1,CASSQQGAGKLFF,TGCGCCAGCAGCCAACAGGGGGCCGGAAAACTGTTTTTT
.,TRBV20-1,TRBJ2-3,.,CSARTADTQYF,TGCAGTGCTAGAACGGCAGATACGCAGTATTTT
.,TRBV11-2,TRBJ1-6,.,CASTRTGAYNSPLHF,TGTGCCAGCACCCGCACCGGGGCCTATAATTCACCCCTCCATTTT
.,TRBV20-1,TRBJ2-7,.,CSARWRVEYEQYF,TGCAGTGCTAGATGGAGGGTTGAATACGAGCAGTACTTC
few,TRBV7-9,TRBJ2-1,.,CASSPKGRLSDEQFF,TGTGCCAGCAGTCCGAAGGGGCGGTTAAGCGATGAGCAGTTCTTC